These 30 T cell receptor beta chains share one sample of origin, sequenced in a study of blood T cell repertoires in COVID-19. Repertoires were generated with immunoSEQ multiplex PCR, while TCRdb's copy carries only in-frame clones and drops some. The sample has roughly 200,000 clones, about 84% seen once; the top ten hold approximately 8%. What was sequenced was peripheral blood. All receptors come from a woman older than 75 with COVID-19, enrolled during active disease.

The chain has TRBV4-2 and TRBJ2-6; D ambiguous. V shed 8 bases and J shed 4 bases, with 15 bases lying between them. This CDR3 comprises 15 residues. Germline-derived CDR1 and CDR2 are LGHNA and YNFKEQ. CDR3 region: CASSTNPPGANVLTF. DNA of the CDR3: TGTGCCAGCTCTACCAACCCCCCCGGGGCCAACGTCCTGACTTTC.

The V and J genes are TRBV6-1 and TRBJ2-1, with 8 bases identical to TRBD2. V lost 3 bases, J lost 7 bases, and 8 bases stayed unmatched. In germline, CDR1 is MNHNS, CDR2 SASEGT. This CDR3 spans 15 amino acids. The CDR3 loop reads CASSDVSGSGNEQFF. The CDR3 region has the DNA TGTGCCAGCAGTGACGTCAGCGGGAGCGGGAATGAGCAGTTCTTC.

The chain links TRBV5-5 to TRBJ1-5, with TRBD1 identical over 9 bases. The V and J ends lost 3 bases and 4 bases, in that order; junction bases with no gene match: 5. The CDR3 extends over 15 amino acids. Germline loops: CDR1 SGHKS, CDR2 YYEKEE (reference sequence). As DNA, the CDR3 is TGTGCCAGCAGCTATCGGGACAGGGTTAATCAGCCCCAGCATTTT. Protein sequence: CASSYRDRVNQPQHF.

The genes are TRBV18 and TRBJ2-7, with TRBD1 identical over 11 bases. The V and J ends lost 8 bases and 3 bases, in that order; junction bases with no gene match: 9. This CDR3 is built from 15 residues. Germline-derived CDR1 and CDR2 are KGHSH and LQKENI. The CDR3 sequence: CASRNPGQGDYEQYF. The CDR3 region has the DNA TGTGCCAGCCGAAACCCGGGACAGGGGGACTACGAGCAGTACTTC.

The genes are TRBV29-1 and TRBJ2-3; 9 bases are shared with TRBD2. The CDR3 has 13 amino acids. The junction had 9 bases not matched to a gene; V was cut back by 4 bases and J by 10 bases. Germline V gives CDR1 SQVTM, CDR2 ANQGSEA. For the CDR3, the DNA is TGCAGCGTTGGGCGGGAGGGCCCCAGGGCGCAGTATTTT. Residues: CSVGREGPRAQYF.

The chain joins TRBV3-1 (or the pseudogene TRBV3-2) to TRBJ1-1, with D tentatively TRBD1 (5 bases). V lost 4 bases and J 11 bases, leaving 20 bases between the germline ends. CDR1 and CDR2 (germline): LGHDT, YNNKEL (reference sequence). The CDR3 sequence is 14 residues long. The CDR3 protein is CASSPKGQLDGAFF. For the CDR3, the DNA is TGTGCCAGCAGCCCGAAGGGGCAATTAGATGGGGCTTTCTTT.

This chain joins TRBV24-1 and TRBJ2-7; the D is unclear. Looked up from germline, CDR1 is KGHDR and CDR2 is SFDVKD. The CDR3 has 13 amino acids. Trimming took off 4 bases at V and 1 base at J, with 7 bases between the two ends. The CDR3 loop reads CATSDRKSYEQYF. For the CDR3, the DNA is TGTGCCACCAGTGACCGTAAATCCTACGAGCAGTACTTC.

The V call is TRBV9, the J call TRBJ1-1; D gene uncertain. The length of the CDR3 is 14 residues. Trimming took off 0 bases at V and 0 bases at J, with 6 bases between the two ends. From germline, CDR1 is SGDLS and CDR2 YYNGEE. The CDR3 DNA is TGTGCCAGCAGCGTAGGAGGGATGAACACTGAAGCTTTCTTT. As protein: CASSVGGMNTEAFF.

The gene calls are TRBV3-1 (or the pseudogene TRBV3-2) and TRBJ1-2; 7 bases align to TRBD1. This CDR3 comprises 13 residues. Germline V CDR1 and CDR2: LGHDT, YNNKEL (reference sequence). V shed 6 bases, J shed 2 bases, and the junction held 3 bases outside the gene matches. CDR3 DNA sequence: TGTGCCAGCAGTCCAGGGGGGAACTATGGCTACACCTTC. Protein sequence: CASSPGGNYGYTF.

CDR3 nucleotide sequence: TGTGCCAGCACCGTGTATAGGGGGCTGTACACCGGGGAGCTGTTTTTT. This sequence encodes CASTVYRGLYTGELFF. The chain couples TRBV7-9 to TRBJ2-2, with 7 positions matching TRBD1. The CDR3 has 16 amino acids. The V segment lost 7 bases and the J segment 3 bases; nucleotides outside the gene matches: 11. Germline V gives CDR1 SEHNR, CDR2 FQNEAQ (reference sequence).

The chain has TRBV5-4 and TRBJ1-1, with a tentative D call TRBD1 (5 bases). CDR3 size: 16 residues. Germline V gene sequence: CDR1 SGHNT, CDR2 YYREEE (reference sequence). Trimming removed 3 bases at V and 6 bases at J, with 21 bases between. The CDR3, as DNA: TGTGCCAGCAGCTCCCGGGCCGGGGGGAAGATTGCTGAAGCTTTCTTT. Protein: CASSSRAGGKIAEAFF.

In this sample, this clone turned up once. The chain is built from TRBV5-1 and TRBJ1-1; 8 bases agree with TRBD1. The trim removed 0 bases at V and 4 bases at J, leaving 8 bases unmatched. Germline CDR1 and CDR2: SGHRS and YFSETQ. The CDR3 has 16 residues. Here the CDR3 reads CASSLGPQGAGTEAFF. The CDR3 coding sequence is TGCGCCAGCAGCTTGGGGCCTCAGGGGGCGGGCACTGAAGCTTTCTTT.

In its sample, this clone was seen once. This chain connects TRBV7-2 to TRBJ2-2, with D perhaps matching TRBD1 (6 bases). This CDR3 has 15 residues. CDR1 is SGHTA, CDR2 FQGNSA, per germline. The V end lost 5 bases, the J end lost 5 bases, and 15 bases lay between the germline ends. CDR3 residues: CASSNPRGGTGELFF. The CDR3 DNA is TGTGCCAGCAGCAACCCCAGGGGCGGTACCGGGGAGCTGTTTTTT.

This clone was observed once. This chain connects TRBV5-4 to TRBJ2-5; maybe TRBD1 (7 bases). Deletions cut 0 bases from V and 0 bases from J, with 15 bases between. CDR3 length: 17 residues. In germline, CDR1 is SGHNT, CDR2 YYREEE (reference sequence). The CDR3 nucleotides read TGTGCCAGCAGCTTGGGGCTCCAGGGGGGCTACCAAGAGACCCAGTACTTC. Its translation: CASSLGLQGGYQETQYF.

CDR3 nucleotides: TGTGCCAGCTCACCGCAACCGGAGGGGGCAGGTGGCTACACCTTC. This translates into CASSPQPEGAGGYTF. The J gene is TRBJ1-2, the V gene TRBV18; TRBD1 aligns across 7 bases. This CDR3 region has 15 residues. V dropped 3 bases and J dropped 7; count of bases not matched to a gene: 11. The germline CDR1 and CDR2 sequences are KGHSH and LQKENI. The full variable domain, in which reference TRBV18 and TRBJ1-2 provide the parts outside the CDR3, is NAGVMQNPRHLVRRRGQEARLRCSPMKGHSHVYWYRQLPEEGLKFMVYLQKENIIDESGMPKERFSAEFPKEGPSILRIQQVVRGDSAAYFCASSPQPEGAGGYTFGSGTRLTVV.

The chain is built from TRBV5-4 and TRBJ2-6; D is unresolved. Per germline, CDR1 SGHNT and CDR2 YYREEE (reference sequence). The length of the CDR3 is 18 residues. The V end lost 2 bases, the J end lost 3 bases, and 18 bases lay between the germline ends. CDR3 in DNA: TGTGCCAGCAGCTTCCCCCCGCCAGGCTTATATGGGGCCAACGTCCTGACTTTC. Amino acids: CASSFPPPGLYGANVLTF.

The chain is built from TRBV3-1 (or the pseudogene TRBV3-2) and TRBJ2-4; 10 nucleotides match TRBD1. The V and J ends lost 5 bases and 8 bases, in that order; junction bases with no gene match: 3. The CDR3 spans 13 residues. Germline CDR1 reads LGHDT; CDR2 reads YNNKEL (reference sequence). The CDR3: CASSNGQGDIQYF. The CDR3 nucleotides read TGTGCCAGCAGCAACGGACAGGGGGACATTCAGTACTTC.

The rearrangement joins TRBV7-2 to TRBJ2-7; 9 positions match TRBD2. Per the germline V gene, CDR1 is SGHTA and CDR2 is FQGNSA. V lost 2 bases and J lost 6; bases outside the gene matches: 5. This CDR3 comprises 14 residues. The CDR3 sequence: CASSLIAGAVEQYF. CDR3 sequence (DNA): TGTGCCAGCAGCTTAATAGCGGGAGCAGTCGAGCAGTACTTC. Complete variable domain (other parts from reference TRBV7-2 and TRBJ2-7): GAGVSQSPSNKVTEKGKDVELRCDPISGHTALYWYRQSLGQGLEFLIYFQGNSAPDKSGLPSDRFSAERTGGSVSTLTIQRTQQEDSAVYLCASSLIAGAVEQYFGPGTRLTVT.

V gene TRBV2 combines with J gene TRBJ1-5; 9 positions match TRBD1. The V gene end was trimmed by 4 bases and the J gene end by 6 bases; junction bases not matched to a gene: 7. This CDR3 is built from 15 residues. Germline V CDR1 and CDR2: SNHLY, FYNNEI. The CDR3 coding sequence is TGTGCCAGCAGTGGGTTGGACAGGGGAGCTCAGCCCCAGCATTTT. Translating gives CASSGLDRGAQPQHF.

The chain links TRBV7-2 to TRBJ2-7; 9 bases align to TRBD2. CDR1 is SGHTA, CDR2 FQGNSA, per germline. J gave up 4 bases and V 3 bases, and 4 bases lay outside the gene matches. The CDR3 has 14 residues. The CDR3 reads CASSFAGGGYEQYF. As DNA, the CDR3 is TGTGCCAGCAGCTTCGCGGGAGGGGGATACGAGCAGTACTTC.

This CDR3 is CASSLAWTGGEQYF. CDR3 DNA sequence: TGCGCCAGCAGCTTGGCATGGACAGGGGGCGAGCAGTACTTC. The chain employs TRBV5-1 and TRBJ2-7, with TRBD1 matching 10 bases. CDR3 length: 14 residues. The junction had 3 bases not matched to a gene; V was cut back by 0 bases and J by 6 bases. Per germline, CDR1 SGHRS and CDR2 YFSETQ.

The DNA of the CDR3 is TGTGCCAGCACCCTAACTAGCGGGGGAAACAATGAGCAGTTCTTC. Translating gives CASTLTSGGNNEQFF. The chain carries TRBV7-2 and TRBJ2-1, with 11 bases identical to TRBD2. The CDR3 loop spans 15 amino acids. The ends lost 7 bases at V and 5 bases at J; junction bases unmatched: 7. Per the germline V gene, CDR1 is SGHTA and CDR2 is FQGNSA.

The chain combines TRBV3-1 (or the pseudogene TRBV3-2) with TRBJ1-1; D remains unclear. This CDR3 region has 13 residues. V gave up 0 bases and J gave up 8 bases, with 10 bases separating them. In germline, CDR1 is LGHDT, CDR2 YNNKEL (reference sequence). The CDR3 loop reads CASSQDNGSEAFF. The CDR3 region has the DNA TGTGCCAGCAGCCAAGACAACGGTAGCGAAGCTTTCTTT.

This rearrangement joins TRBV3-1 (or the pseudogene TRBV3-2) to TRBJ1-1; D gene unclear. Germline V gene data show CDR1 as LGHDT and CDR2 as YNNKEL (reference sequence). V dropped 6 bases and J dropped 6 bases, with 11 bases sitting between them. The CDR3 loop spans 12 amino acids. The CDR3 is CASSWSGAEAFF. For the CDR3, the DNA is TGTGCCAGCAGTTGGAGCGGGGCTGAAGCTTTCTTT.

The chain joins TRBV7-3 to TRBJ2-3; TRBD2 matches 10 bases. V shed 4 bases and J 4 bases; nucleotides not matched to a gene: 5. The CDR3 is 15 residues long. Germline values: CDR1 SGHTA, CDR2 FQGTGA. In nucleotides, the CDR3 is TGTGCCAGCAGCTCGGCTAGCGGGGGTGCAGATACGCAGTATTTT. Protein sequence: CASSSASGGADTQYF. Looking up the rest from reference TRBV7-3 and TRBJ2-3 gives the full variable domain: GAGVSQTPSNKVTEKGKYVELRCDPISGHTALYWYRQSLGQGPEFLIYFQGTGAADDSGLPNDRFFAVRPEGSVSTLKIQRTERGDSAVYLCASSSASGGADTQYFGPGTRLTVL.

V is TRBV5-1 and J is TRBJ1-1, with D possibly matching TRBD1 (5 bases). V lost 3 bases and J 1 base, leaving 13 bases between the germline ends. Germline CDR1 SGHRS, CDR2 YFSETQ. CDR3 length equals 15 residues. As DNA, the CDR3 is TGCGCCAGCAGCTCTTCCGGTGGGGCGAACACTGAAGCTTTCTTT. It is translated as CASSSSGGANTEAFF.

The chain has TRBV28 and TRBJ2-2, with TRBD1 matching over 11 bases. The CDR3 length is 20 residues. V lost 0 bases to trimming and J lost 6 bases; unmatched junction nucleotides: 15. Germline V gene lookup returns CDR1 MDHEN and CDR2 SYDVKM. Here the CDR3 DNA reads TGTGCCAGCAGTTTATGGGGACAGGGGGTGAGAAACGAGGAGGCCGGGGAGCTGTTTTTT. It codes for CASSLWGQGVRNEEAGELFF.

The chain recombines TRBV3-1 (or the pseudogene TRBV3-2) with TRBJ1-2, with 9 bases fitting TRBD1. The CDR3 covers 16 residues. The junction had 13 bases not matched to a gene; V was cut back by 4 bases and J by 7 bases. The germline CDR1 and CDR2 sequences are LGHDT and YNNKEL (reference sequence). The DNA for the CDR3 is TGTGCCAGCAGCCTTATCCTGGGACAGGGTTCCGGTGGCTACACCTTC. It codes for CASSLILGQGSGGYTF.

This rearrangement joins TRBV4-1 to TRBJ2-6; 7 positions agree with TRBD2. J was trimmed by 12 bases and V by 6 bases; bases with no gene match: 14. Germline V gives CDR1 MGHRA, CDR2 YSYEKL. The CDR3 runs 15 residues. This CDR3 is CASRLAGRGAGVLTF. The DNA of the CDR3 is TGCGCCAGCAGACTGGCGGGGAGGGGCGCAGGCGTCCTGACTTTC.

V gene TRBV5-1 combines with J gene TRBJ2-3; TRBD2 matches at 15 bases. V was pared by 3 bases and J by 4 bases, with 6 bases of the junction left unmatched. CDR3 length equals 17 residues. Germline lookup yields CDR1 SGHRS and CDR2 YFSETQ. The CDR3 loop is CASSSGTSGRRADTQYF. The CDR3 DNA is TGCGCCAGCAGCTCGGGGACTAGCGGGAGGCGGGCAGATACGCAGTATTTT.